This T cell receptor (beta chain) was captured by sequencing in a study of T cell responses to AZD1222 COVID-19 vaccine. This clone was detected once. Its antigen is not identified. Generated by immunoSEQ multiplex PCR, the TCRdb table keeps only in-frame clones and is missing some. This sample has about 140,000 clones, with approximately 86% found just once. Findings of the study overall: Only 6 or 7 AZD1222 recipients tested seropositive at baseline. Mostly white British, mostly female donors; authors suggested clonal diversity may be underestimated.

The junction had 3 bases not matched to a gene; V was cut back by 0 bases and J by 5 bases. CDR3 length: 16 residues. The V gene's germline CDR1 is LNHNV and CDR2 YYDKDF (reference sequence). The specimen comprised peripheral blood, sampled on day 0 of AZD1222 vaccination. The chain joins TRBV15 to TRBJ1-4, with 10 bases fitting TRBD1. The source is an adult in good health. As DNA, the CDR3 is TGTGCCACCAGCAGAGATATGGGACAGGGGAATGAAAAACTGTTTTTT. Its protein is CATSRDMGQGNEKLFF.